This T cell receptor (beta chain) was found in a study of T-cell memory formation after mild COVID-19. Findings and limits, study-wide: Memory cells collected pre-infection included some clones that later responded, suggesting cross-reactive memory joined.

About this clonotype: Its antigen is currently unknown.

The CDR3 totals 11 residues. Germline lookup yields CDR1 SNHLY and CDR2 FYNNEI. The V end lost 6 bases, the J end lost 3 bases, and 6 bases lay between the germline ends. In TCRdb, the 5' RACE reads were re-called with MiXCR into one record per CDR3 protein. The repertoire holds about 130,000 distinct CDR3 sequences, with about 5.9% as singletons. The TCR comes from an adult woman who had mild COVID-19 (a few samples of this study predate the infection). Cell type and time point are not known. The source material was PBMCs or a T cell subset sorted from them (not recorded which). V is TRBV2 and J is TRBJ2-7; no reliable D call. The CDR3 protein is CASRGYYEQYF. CDR3 in DNA: TGTGCCAGCAGAGGATACTACGAGCAGTACTTC.